Presented here are 26 T cell receptor beta chains from one specimen sequenced in a study of post-analysis software for immune sequencing data. The study, taken as a whole, reports: Patients had higher frequencies than controls of about five TRBV segments, including TRBV5-6, TRBV5-1 and TRBV20-1.

Unique molecular identifiers had been added to the TCR beta cDNA libraries. TCRdb called the PCR reads again in MiXCR, with one record for every CDR3 protein. The table shows roughly 580,000 distinct CDR3 sequences, with 44% occurring only once. Which antigens these TCRs recognize remains unknown. The sample taken for sequencing was blood. The receptors were gathered from a girl aged 10 to 17 with multiple sclerosis.

This sequence joins TRBV4-1 and TRBJ2-1; D unresolved. Germline V lookup: CDR1 MGHRA, CDR2 YSYEKL. The V end was cut by 4 bases, the J end by 5 bases, with 18 bases between. This CDR3 contains 16 residues. As DNA, the CDR3 is TGCGCCAGCAGCCTCGTTCTGGCTAAGGAAAACAATGAGCAGTTCTTC. Its protein is CASSLVLAKENNEQFF.

This clonotype was counted a single time. The J gene is TRBJ2-1, the V gene TRBV15, with 10 bases that match TRBD2. The germline V gene has CDR1 LNHNV and CDR2 YYDKDF (reference sequence). The CDR3 runs to 16 residues. V trimming: 3 bases; J trimming: 4 bases; junction bases outside the gene matches: 6. CDR3 DNA: TGTGCCACCAGCAGGTCGCCAGCGGGGGGGTACAATGAGCAGTTCTTC. It specifies CATSRSPAGGYNEQFF.

This rearrangement joins TRBV10-3 to TRBJ2-1; 8 bases agree with TRBD1. The CDR3 consists of 15 residues. Germline V gene lookup returns CDR1 ENHRY and CDR2 SYGVKD. Trimming at V came to 6 bases and at J to 0 bases, leaving 4 bases not matched to a gene. The CDR3 coding sequence is TGTGCCATCAGGATGACAGGGGACTCCTACAATGAGCAGTTCTTC. As protein: CAIRMTGDSYNEQFF.

This clonotype was seen a handful of times. V and J are TRBV20-1 and TRBJ2-1; the D gene is possibly TRBD1 (5 bases). Germline CDR1 is DFQATT and CDR2 is SNEGSKA (reference sequence). Trimming took off 0 bases at V and 6 bases at J, with 18 bases between the two ends. CDR3 length: 16 amino acids. The CDR3 region is CSARDDRQWAGNEQFF. The CDR3 DNA reads as TGCAGTGCTAGAGACGATAGACAGTGGGCTGGCAATGAGCAGTTCTTC.

There are a few counts of this clonotype. The genes are TRBV12-3 or TRBV12-4 and TRBJ2-5; perhaps D is TRBD1 or TRBD2 (5 bases each). V gave up 5 bases and J gave up 3 bases, with 10 bases separating them. The CDR3 contains 13 residues. The CDR3 sequence is CASSRDRKETQYF. The DNA of the CDR3 is TGTGCCAGCAGTCGGGACCGAAAAGAGACCCAGTACTTC.

The V call is TRBV6-5, the J call TRBJ1-1; D uncertain. Germline V gives CDR1 MNHEY, CDR2 SVGAGI. With 6 bases removed from V and 1 base from J, the gap between germline ends came to 9 bases. The CDR3 totals 13 residues. The DNA for the CDR3 is TGTGCCAGCAGCCGATGGCAGAACACTGAAGCTTTCTTT. Protein: CASSRWQNTEAFF.

V and J are TRBV6-5 and TRBJ2-3; 7 bases match TRBD1. J lost 2 bases, V lost 6 bases, and 5 bases had no gene match. The germline gives CDR1 MNHEY, CDR2 SVGAGI. The CDR3 loop spans 14 amino acids. The CDR3 protein is CASSLQGFTDTQYF. The CDR3 region has the DNA TGTGCCAGCAGCCTACAGGGGTTCACAGATACGCAGTATTTT.

The chain is built from TRBV10-3 and TRBJ2-7; D is undetermined. The CDR3 extends over 13 amino acids. Germline values: CDR1 ENHRY, CDR2 SYGVKD. The V and J ends lost 2 bases and 2 bases respectively, with 7 bases between them. CDR3 sequence reads: CAISERQTYEQYF. The CDR3, as DNA: TGTGCCATCAGTGAGCGGCAGACCTACGAGCAGTACTTC.

This clonotype has at least ten counts. The rearrangement uses TRBV25-1 and TRBJ1-2; D call uncertain. The germline V gene encodes CDR1 MGHDK and CDR2 SYGVNS. Trimming shortened V by 3 bases and J by 4 bases, and 9 bases separated the two germline ends. CDR3 length: 13 amino acids. The DNA for the CDR3 is TGTGCCAGCAGTGATCCATCCGGCTATGGCTACACCTTC. It yields the protein CASSDPSGYGYTF.

The genes are TRBV29-1 and TRBJ2-7, with D maybe TRBD1 (6 bases). CDR3 size: 13 residues. From germline, CDR1 is SQVTM and CDR2 ANQGSEA. V was shortened by 7 bases and J by 1 base, with 14 bases between the two germline ends. The CDR3 nucleotides read TGCAGCGCCGCCCGGGACAATTCCTACGAGCAGTACTTC. It codes for CSAARDNSYEQYF.

The chain employs TRBV5-5 and TRBJ2-5, with 9 bases that match TRBD1. The CDR3 covers 13 residues. V gave up 7 bases and J gave up 3 bases; unmatched junction bases: 4. Germline-derived CDR1 and CDR2 are SGHKS and YYEKEE (reference sequence). The CDR3 DNA follows: TGTGCCAGCGTGACAGGGGGTGAAGAGACCCAGTACTTC. As protein: CASVTGGEETQYF.

CDR3 in DNA: TGTGCCAGCAGTTATGCAGGGATGGGTGGCTACACCTTC. This sequence encodes CASSYAGMGGYTF. This rearrangement joins TRBV12-3 or TRBV12-4 to TRBJ1-2; possible D gene TRBD1, 5 bases. The CDR3 length is 13 residues. The V end lost 4 bases, the J end lost 7 bases, and 13 bases lay between the germline ends.

The chain employs TRBV12-3 or TRBV12-4 and TRBJ1-1; no firm D call. This CDR3 is 15 amino acids long. The ends were cut back, 6 bases at V and 7 bases at J, with 21 bases in the middle. The CDR3 coding sequence is TGTGCCAGCAGCTCCCAAGGCGCATCCCGTTTTGAAGCTTTCTTT. This translates into CASSSQGASRFEAFF.

The genes are TRBV18 and TRBJ2-2; TRBD1 is a possible D gene (6 bases). There are 14 residues in the CDR3. Germline values: CDR1 KGHSH, CDR2 LQKENI. Trimming took 6 bases from V and 5 from J, leaving 13 bases between them. CDR3 residues: CASSPRGRTGELFF. The CDR3 DNA sequence: TGTGCCAGCTCGCCCAGGGGAAGGACCGGGGAGCTGTTTTTT. The variable domain in full, completed from reference TRBV18 and TRBJ2-2, reads NAGVMQNPRHLVRRRGQEARLRCSPMKGHSHVYWYRQLPEEGLKFMVYLQKENIIDESGMPKERFSAEFPKEGPSILRIQQVVRGDSAAYFCASSPRGRTGELFFGEGSRLTVL.

Ten or more counts support this clonotype. The chain carries TRBV7-8 and TRBJ2-7, with D possibly matching TRBD1 (6 bases). This CDR3 has 16 amino acids. V was trimmed by 1 base and J by 7 bases, leaving 20 bases between them. Germline-derived CDR1 and CDR2 are SGHVS and FQNEAQ. CDR3 nucleotides: TGTGCCAGCAGCTTAGGGCTGGGGGCCCTACGAGGGGAGCAGTACTTC. Its protein is CASSLGLGALRGEQYF.

This clonotype has a handful of counts. V is TRBV6-6 and J is TRBJ2-7; 9 bases fit TRBD2. Germline assignment: CDR1 MNHNY and CDR2 SVGAGI (reference sequence). The junction had 5 bases not matched to a gene; V was cut back by 5 bases and J by 0 bases. This CDR3 is 15 amino acids long. CDR3 region: CASSRSGSTSYEQYF. The CDR3 region has the DNA TGTGCCAGCAGTCGTAGCGGGAGTACCTCCTACGAGCAGTACTTC.

The chain joins TRBV7-2 to TRBJ2-3, with D perhaps matching TRBD2 (5 bases). Germline CDR1 reads SGHTA; CDR2 reads FQGNSA. The CDR3 spans 16 residues. V lost 5 bases and J lost 11, with 26 bases in between. Written as DNA, the CDR3 is TGTGCCAGCAGCCCTATCCAGCGGCTAGAGCCCATGGGGCAGTATTTT. Protein sequence: CASSPIQRLEPMGQYF.

The CDR3: CASSLPGTSETQYF. The CDR3 bases are TGTGCCAGCAGTCTCCCCGGGACCTCGGAGACCCAGTACTTC. This chain connects TRBV28 to TRBJ2-5; possibly TRBD1 or TRBD2 for D (5 bases each). This CDR3 spans 14 amino acids. Germline values: CDR1 MDHEN, CDR2 SYDVKM. Trimming left V 5 bases short and J 5 bases short, with 15 bases between. Full variable domain (missing parts from reference TRBV28 and TRBJ2-5): DVKVTQSSRYLVKRTGEKVFLECVQDMDHENMFWYRQDPGLGLRLIYFSYDVKMKEKGDIPEGYSVSREKKERFSLILESASTNQTSMYLCASSLPGTSETQYFGPGTRLLVL.

The chain links TRBV12-3 or TRBV12-4 to TRBJ2-5; 8 nucleotides match TRBD1. V trimming: 7 bases; J trimming: 4 bases; junction bases outside the gene matches: 8. The CDR3 loop spans 14 amino acids. The CDR3 bases are TGTGCCAGCAACGACCGGGACAGGAGAGAGACCCAGTACTTC. Amino acid sequence: CASNDRDRRETQYF.

The chain combines TRBV4-1 with TRBJ1-2; unclear D gene. With 0 bases removed from V and 0 bases from J, the gap between germline ends came to 8 bases. Per germline, CDR1 MGHRA and CDR2 YSYEKL. The length of the CDR3 is 15 residues. This CDR3 is CASSQDFASNYGYTF. CDR3 nucleotides: TGCGCCAGCAGCCAAGATTTTGCCTCTAACTATGGCTACACCTTC.

The sample holds a few counts of this clonotype. J is TRBJ2-5 and V is TRBV4-2; D call uncertain. V lost 0 bases and J 2 bases, leaving 10 bases between the germline ends. Looked up from germline, CDR1 is LGHNA and CDR2 is YNFKEQ. This CDR3 has 15 residues. The CDR3 spells CASSQDMSSQETQYF. CDR3 DNA sequence: TGTGCCAGCAGCCAAGATATGTCCTCTCAAGAGACCCAGTACTTC.

This clonotype was seen only a few times. The rearrangement joins TRBV29-1 to TRBJ2-3; D gene unclear. The CDR3 covers 12 residues. Germline CDR1 SQVTM, CDR2 ANQGSEA. CDR3: CSVPTSTDTQYF. The CDR3 nucleotides read TGCAGTGTACCGACTAGCACAGATACGCAGTATTTT.

The chain is built from TRBV4-1 and TRBJ2-1; tentative D call: TRBD1 (5 bases). V was pared by 3 bases and J by 4 bases, with 13 bases between. The CDR3 spans 15 residues. Germline V gene data show CDR1 as MGHRA and CDR2 as YSYEKL. CDR3: CASSHSGQYYNEQFF. Here the CDR3 DNA reads TGCGCCAGCAGCCATTCAGGGCAGTATTACAATGAGCAGTTCTTC.

This clonotype was seen at least ten times. V gene TRBV7-9 combines with J gene TRBJ2-5; tentatively, D is TRBD2 (5 bases). The V and J ends lost 4 bases and 4 bases respectively, with 13 bases between them. This CDR3 spans 14 amino acids. Germline CDR1 reads SEHNR; CDR2 reads FQNEAQ (reference sequence). Here the CDR3 reads CASSSGLATETQYF. In nucleotides, the CDR3 is TGTGCCAGCAGCTCTGGGTTAGCGACAGAGACCCAGTACTTC.

In its sample, this clonotype was seen a few times. The V call is TRBV4-1, the J call TRBJ2-1; D is undetermined. Looked up from germline, CDR1 is MGHRA and CDR2 is YSYEKL. The CDR3 sequence is 12 residues long. Between the trimmed V and J ends, which lost 1 base and 9 bases, there was a span of 7 bases. The CDR3 nucleotides are TGCGCCAGCAGCCAAGTGCGGCTTGAGCAGTTCTTC. It yields the protein CASSQVRLEQFF.

CDR3 in DNA: TGTGCCAGCAGCCGTCGGGGACCGACCCTCCACTTT. Translation gives CASSRRGPTLHF. V is TRBV12-3 or TRBV12-4 and J is TRBJ1-6; possibly TRBD1 for D (5 bases). The V end lost 6 bases, the J end lost 14 bases, and 14 bases lay between the germline ends. The CDR3 extends over 12 amino acids.